A selection of T cell receptor beta chains follows, all from one sample in a study of tumor and adjacent non-tumor tissue in lung cancer. Using its own MiXCR run on the multiplex PCR reads, TCRdb lists one record per CDR3 protein. The repertoire includes under 95,000 distinct CDR3 sequences, 61% of them detected once, and 15% sits in the top ten. Sequencing used lung tumor tissue. These TCRs come from a man between 65 and 85 years old with non-small cell lung cancer. Each CDR3 is given with its conserved first and last residue. The D gene is left open where the match is weak. A row's size may be missing; if present it is once, few, many or a size class.

v_gene	d_gene	j_gene	abundance	CDR3nt	CDR3aa
TRBV6-5	.	TRBJ1-5	.	TGTGCCAGCAGTCCCCGGGACAAAGGAAAAAATAAGCCCCGGCATTTT	CASSPRDKGKNKPRHF
TRBV29-1	.	TRBJ2-2	.	TGCAGCGTTGATGTGAAGAACGCCGGGGAGCTGCCTTTT	CSVDVKNAGELPF
TRBV11-2	.	TRBJ2-2	.	TGTGCCAGTATACAGCAATCGACAAACACCGGGGAGCTGTTTTTT	CASIQQSTNTGELFF
TRBV4-1	TRBD1	TRBJ2-3	.	TGCGCTAGCAGCCAGGCCTGGACAGGGGGAAACACAGATACACAGTATTTT	CASSQAWTGGNTDTQYF
TRBV11-2	.	TRBJ2-1	.	TGTGCCATCAGTTCGTGGAGTTCTTCAAATGAGCAGTTCTTC	CAISSWSSSNEQFF
TRBV11-2	.	TRBJ2-3	.	TGTGCCCGCAGCCCCACGGGAATCCATACAGATACGCAGTATTTT	CARSPTGIHTDTQYF
TRBV20-1	.	TRBJ2-1	many	TGCAGTGCTAGAGAACGGGGACCTTCATACAATGAGCAGTTCTTC	CSARERGPSYNEQFF
TRBV4-2	TRBD1	TRBJ2-3	many	TGTGCCAGCAGCCCGGAGGACAGGGGGTACACAGATACGCAGTATTTT	CASSPEDRGYTDTQYF
TRBV6-1	.	TRBJ2-2	many	TGTGCCAGCAGTGAGCGGCCAGCGGCAGAGTGGGACTTTACCGGGGAGCTGTTTTTT	CASSERPAAEWDFTGELFF
TRBV11-2	.	TRBJ2-1	.	TGTGCCAGCGGCATAACCGGGCCCGGGAACCACAATGTGCGGTTCTTC	CASGITGPGNHNVRFF
TRBV4-2	TRBD2	TRBJ2-5	many	TGTGCCAGCAGCCAAGAGGCTAGCGGGGCGACAAGGGCCCAGTACTTC	CASSQEASGATRAQYF
TRBV14	.	TRBJ1-2	many	TGTGCCAGCAGTTTTAGTTGGGGAGATGGCTACACCTTC	CASSFSWGDGYTF
TRBV11-2	.	TRBJ2-3	.	TGTGCAAGCAGCGCCGATCAGGGTTTAGCAAATACGCAGTATTTT	CASSADQGLANTQYF
TRBV29-1	TRBD1	TRBJ2-7	many	TGCAGCGTTGAGGGACAGGCCATTGACGAGCAGTACTTC	CSVEGQAIDEQYF
TRBV4-2	.	TRBJ1-2	many	TGTGCCAGCAGCCAAGAACGTTTACAGGGCGCTAGGTATGGCTACACCTTC	CASSQERLQGARYGYTF
TRBV4-2	.	TRBJ2-5	few	TGTGCCAGCAACCGCGAGTGGGACGCCATACAAACCCAGTACTTC	CASNREWDAIQTQYF
TRBV7-9	.	TRBJ2-5	few	TGTGCCAGCGGCCGGCCCCCACTAGAGACCCAGTACTTC	CASGRPPLETQYF
TRBV6-5	.	TRBJ2-7	many	TGTGCCAGCAGTTACGGGGGGGGCTTGGTCGAGCAGTACTTC	CASSYGGGLVEQYF
TRBV6-5	TRBD1	TRBJ2-7	.	TGTGCCAGCAGTTACAACAGGGGCTCCTACGTGCAGTACTTC	CASSYNRGSYVQYF
TRBV12-3/TRBV12-4	.	TRBJ1-1	.	TGTGTCAGCAGTTTTCAGGGAAGCACTGAAGCTTTCTTT	CVSSFQGSTEAFF
TRBV12-3/TRBV12-4	TRBD2	TRBJ2-1	.	TGTGCCAGCAGTCCCCGGCTAGCGGGGAACAATGAGCAGTTCTTC	CASSPRLAGNNEQFF
TRBV11-3	.	TRBJ2-2	.	TGTGCCAGCAGACAACAAGGGGCGGACACCGGGGAGCTGTTTTTT	CASRQQGADTGELFF
TRBV10-3	TRBD2	TRBJ2-7	.	TGTGCCATCAGTGGAGGGGCTAGCGGGAGGGCCCAGTACGAGCAGTACTTC	CAISGGASGRAQYEQYF
TRBV6-2/TRBV6-3	.	TRBJ1-2	many	TGTGCCAGCACCGCCCGGGGGCGCGTCTATGGCTACACCTTC	CASTARGRVYGYTF
TRBV4-1	.	TRBJ2-1	.	TGTGCCAGCAGCCAAGAGCGACAGAACAATGAGCAGCTCTTC	CASSQERQNNEQLF
TRBV11-2	.	TRBJ2-2	.	TGTGCCAGCAGCTTACTAGCAGGAGGGCCTCACACCGGGGAGCTGTTGTTT	CASSLLAGGPHTGELLF
TRBV11-2	TRBD2	TRBJ2-3	.	TGTGCCAGCAGCATAGGACTAGCGGGGGGGTCGGGTACGCGGTATTTT	CASSIGLAGGSGTRYF
TRBV11-2	TRBD1	TRBJ2-5	.	TGTGCCAGCGACTCGCTCGGACAGGGAAAGCGGCAAGAGACCCAGTACTTC	CASDSLGQGKRQETQYF
TRBV6-1	.	TRBJ2-1	many	TGTGCCAGCAGTGAAGAGCAGGGAGGCGCCTACAATGAGCAGTTCTTC	CASSEEQGGAYNEQFF
TRBV6-5	TRBD2	TRBJ2-4	many	TGTGCCAGCAGGGTGGGACTAGCGACGAGAAACATTCAGTACTTC	CASRVGLATRNIQYF
TRBV20-1	TRBD2	TRBJ2-1	many	TGCAGTGCTAGTCCCCTACTAGCGGGAGTGGGTGAGCAGTTCTTC	CSASPLLAGVGEQFF
TRBV5-1	.	TRBJ2-3	.	TGCACCAGCACTCGGACAGTCACAGATACGCAGTATTTT	CTSTRTVTDTQYF
TRBV19	.	TRBJ2-1	few	TGTGCCAGTAGTACCAGGGGGGGAGTCACCTACAATGAGCAGTTCTTC	CASSTRGGVTYNEQFF
TRBV6-1	.	TRBJ2-7	.	TGTGCCAGCAGGGACCTAGCCTACGAGCAGTACTTC	CASRDLAYEQYF
TRBV5-1	.	TRBJ2-5	many	TGCGCCAGCAGCTTGTCTATGACCCCCGAGACCCAGTACTTC	CASSLSMTPETQYF
TRBV12-5	.	TRBJ2-1	.	TGTGTTAGCGGTAACAGGGATGTGGATGAGCAGTTCTTC	CVSGNRDVDEQFF
TRBV28	TRBD2	TRBJ2-2	many	TGTGCCAGCACCCTTGGCGGGAGGCATACCGGGGAGCTGTTTTTT	CASTLGGRHTGELFF
TRBV20-1	TRBD2	TRBJ2-2	many	TGCAGTGCCCCCGGAATAGCGGGAGTCACCGGGGAGCTGTTTTTT	CSAPGIAGVTGELFF
TRBV7-9	TRBD1	TRBJ1-2	.	TGTGCCAGCAGCCTTCCTACGGACAGGGAGGCTGGCTACACCTTC	CASSLPTDREAGYTF
TRBV7-9	TRBD1	TRBJ2-5	few	TGTGCCAGCAGCCCATCGACAGGGGTAGGGGAGACCCAGTACTTC	CASSPSTGVGETQYF
TRBV6-5	.	TRBJ2-2	.	TGTGTCAGCACCCCCGGGCTCTCGATTCCCGGGAAGCTGTTTTTT	CVSTPGLSIPGKLFF
TRBV24-1	.	TRBJ1-6	many	TGTGCCACCAGCGACCTGGGCTTGCCCCTCCACTTT	CATSDLGLPLHF
TRBV2	.	TRBJ1-1	many	TGTGCCAGCAGTGAAGCAAGGGGACGCACTGAAGCTTTCTTT	CASSEARGRTEAFF
TRBV11-2	TRBD1	TRBJ1-2	.	TGTGCCAGCAGTACACGACAGGGGTATGGCTATGGCTACACCTTC	CASSTRQGYGYGYTF
TRBV29-1	.	TRBJ1-1	.	TGCACCGTTAAGACAGGCCAAAAGGCTTTCTTT	CTVKTGQKAFF